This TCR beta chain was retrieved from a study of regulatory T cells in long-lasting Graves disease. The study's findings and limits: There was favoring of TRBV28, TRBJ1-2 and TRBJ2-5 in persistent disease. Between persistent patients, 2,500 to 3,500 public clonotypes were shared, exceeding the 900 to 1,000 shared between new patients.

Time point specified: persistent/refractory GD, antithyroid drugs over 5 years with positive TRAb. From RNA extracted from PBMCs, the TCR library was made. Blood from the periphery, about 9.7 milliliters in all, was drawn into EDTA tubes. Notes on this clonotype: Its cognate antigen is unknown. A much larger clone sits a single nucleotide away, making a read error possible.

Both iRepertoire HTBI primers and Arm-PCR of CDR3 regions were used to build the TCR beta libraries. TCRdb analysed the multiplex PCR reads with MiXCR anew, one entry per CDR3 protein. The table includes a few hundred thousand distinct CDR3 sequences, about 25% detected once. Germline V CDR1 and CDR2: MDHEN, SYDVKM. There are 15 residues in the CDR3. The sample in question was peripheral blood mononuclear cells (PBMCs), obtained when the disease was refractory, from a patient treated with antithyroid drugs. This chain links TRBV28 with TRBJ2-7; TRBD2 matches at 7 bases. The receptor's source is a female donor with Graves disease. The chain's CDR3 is CVSSWGAGALSEQYF. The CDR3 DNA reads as TGTGTCAGCAGTTGGGGCGCGGGAGCATTATCCGAGCAGTACTTC.